Shown below are 17 T cell receptor beta chains from a single sample sequenced in a study of OX40 agonist ivuxolimab in advanced cancers. Libraries were prepared by immunoSEQ multiplex PCR; TCRdb keeps only in-frame clonotypes and omits some of them. The data show tens of thousands of clones, 80% to 90% seen once. The sequences come from CD4+ or CD8+ T cells sorted from blood, collected in a trial of the OX40 agonist ivuxolimab. These receptors were collected from an adult with an advanced solid tumor such as melanoma, head and neck, liver or kidney cancer.

CDR3 protein: CAISESPTSGTYEQYF. DNA for the CDR3: TGTGCCATCAGTGAGTCGCCGACTAGCGGGACCTACGAGCAGTACTTC. This chain joins TRBV10-3 and TRBJ2-7; TRBD2 matches at 11 bases. Per the germline V gene, CDR1 is ENHRY and CDR2 is SYGVKD. Germline trimming cut 0 bases from V and 2 bases from J; bases unmatched to any gene: 3. This CDR3 contains 16 residues.

This chain uses TRBV19 with TRBJ1-5, with D maybe TRBD1 (5 bases). The length of the CDR3 is 15 residues. The V gene's germline CDR1 is LNHDA and CDR2 SQIVND (reference sequence). The V and J ends lost 8 bases and 1 base respectively, with 15 bases between them. The CDR3 here is CASSRQYSSNQPQHF. CDR3 nucleotide sequence: TGTGCCAGTTCCCGACAGTACTCGAGCAATCAGCCCCAGCATTTT.

The gene calls are TRBV29-1 and TRBJ2-7, with 9 bases matching TRBD1. Germline V gives CDR1 SQVTM, CDR2 ANQGSEA. The CDR3 spans 15 residues. V shed 2 bases, J shed 3 bases, and the junction held 8 bases outside the gene matches. The CDR3 is CSVEIETGGLYEQYF. The CDR3 nucleotides read TGCAGCGTTGAAATTGAGACAGGGGGTCTCTACGAGCAGTACTTC.

J is TRBJ2-3 and V is TRBV28; D remains ambiguous. CDR3 size: 15 residues. Trimming pared 6 bases from V and 0 bases from J, leaving 13 bases between. The germline V gene has CDR1 MDHEN and CDR2 SYDVKM. Here the CDR3 DNA reads TGTGCCAGCAGCCCGAGTCACGTTAGCACAGATACGCAGTATTTT. Its translation is CASSPSHVSTDTQYF.

The V and J genes are TRBV19 and TRBJ1-1; TRBD1 matches at 9 bases. After removal of 4 bases from V and 5 bases from J, the junction contained 8 bases not matched to a gene. Germline assignment: CDR1 LNHDA and CDR2 SQIVND (reference sequence). The CDR3 covers 15 residues. The CDR3, as DNA: TGTGCCAGTAGTAGATCCTCGGACAGGGGTACTGAAGCTTTCTTT. Translated: CASSRSSDRGTEAFF. Based on the CDR3 plus reference TRBV19 and TRBJ1-1, the full variable domain is DGGITQSPKYLFRKEGQNVTLSCEQNLNHDAMYWYRQDPGQGLRLIYYSQIVNDFQKGDIAEGYSVSREKKESFPLTVTSAQKNPTAFYLCASSRSSDRGTEAFFGQGTRLTVV.

The chain has TRBV5-1 and TRBJ2-5; D is uncertain. Trimming took off 4 bases at V and 4 bases at J, with 14 bases between the two ends. This CDR3 is 14 amino acids long. Germline loops: CDR1 SGHRS, CDR2 YFSETQ. The DNA for the CDR3 is TGCGCCAGCAGCCCGATGGCGATTGGAGAGACCCAGTACTTC. This gives the protein CASSPMAIGETQYF.

The chain joins TRBV4-3 to TRBJ2-3; D gene unclear. V shed 0 bases and J shed 7 bases, with 17 bases lying between them. Germline loops: CDR1 LGHNA, CDR2 YSLEER. The CDR3 spans 16 residues. CDR3 protein: CASSQELEFVWNTQYF. CDR3 in DNA: TGCGCCAGCAGCCAAGAATTGGAGTTTGTGTGGAATACGCAGTATTTT.

V and J are TRBV28 and TRBJ1-4; D is ambiguous. The CDR3 is made up of 12 amino acids. In germline, CDR1 is MDHEN, CDR2 SYDVKM. The germline V and J ends were trimmed by 6 bases and 8 bases, with 10 bases remaining between them. This chain's CDR3 is CASRGRREKLFF. DNA of the CDR3: TGTGCCAGCAGAGGACGGCGGGAAAAACTGTTTTTT.

This chain links TRBV27 with TRBJ2-7; D unclear. Germline lookup yields CDR1 MNHEY and CDR2 SMNVEV (reference sequence). The V gene lost 7 bases and the J gene lost 4 bases, with 14 bases spanning the gap. This CDR3 has 13 amino acids. The chain's CDR3 is CASKAVGPYEQYF. The CDR3 nucleotides read TGTGCCAGCAAGGCTGTGGGCCCATACGAGCAGTACTTC.

V and J are TRBV20-1 and TRBJ1-5, with D possibly matching TRBD1 (5 bases). Germline CDR1 and CDR2: DFQATT and SNEGSKA (reference sequence). The CDR3 extends over 11 amino acids. V was clipped by 4 bases and J by 5 bases, with 6 bases between them. CDR3 region: CSAIRDQPQHF. The CDR3 nucleotides are TGCAGTGCTATCAGGGATCAGCCCCAGCATTTT.

This sequence joins TRBV6-1 and TRBJ1-2, with 9 bases that match TRBD1. The CDR3 consists of 15 residues. Germline V gene data show CDR1 as MNHNS and CDR2 as SASEGT. V gave up 4 bases and J gave up 2 bases; unmatched junction bases: 5. The CDR3 bases are TGTGCCAGCAGTGGCTGGACAGGGGCGAACTATGGCTACACCTTC. Protein sequence: CASSGWTGANYGYTF.

As DNA, the CDR3 is TGCGCCAGCAGCAATACCGGACAGGGGGGGGAGACCCAGTACTTC. Amino acids: CASSNTGQGGETQYF. The chain joins TRBV5-1 to TRBJ2-5, with 10 nucleotides matching TRBD1. V was pared by 4 bases and J by 5 bases, with 8 bases of the junction left unmatched. This CDR3 contains 15 residues. Germline V gene lookup returns CDR1 SGHRS and CDR2 YFSETQ.

This clone was observed a single time. The CDR3 spells CASSGSGFGANVLTF. As DNA, the CDR3 is TGTGCCAGCAGTGGATCCGGGTTCGGGGCCAACGTCCTGACTTTC. This sequence joins TRBV6-1 and TRBJ2-6; the D is unclear. CDR1 and CDR2 from the germline V gene are MNHNS and SASEGT. The CDR3 has 15 residues. V shed 4 bases and J shed 4 bases, with 11 bases lying between them.

The rearrangement uses TRBV6-1 and TRBJ2-5; no reliable D call. V was cut by 6 bases and J by 1 base, with 9 bases left in between. Germline V CDR1 and CDR2: MNHNS, SASEGT. The CDR3 spans 13 residues. The CDR3 DNA follows: TGTGCCAGCAGCCTCAGTAGCCAAGAGACCCAGTACTTC. Translating it yields CASSLSSQETQYF.

This clone showed up just once. The DNA of the CDR3 is TGTGCCAGCAGCCAAGACACAGGGTTGAATGAGCAGTTCTTC. Translation: CASSQDTGLNEQFF. V is TRBV4-2 and J is TRBJ2-1, with D maybe TRBD1 (6 bases). This CDR3 contains 14 residues. V was clipped by 0 bases and J by 7 bases, with 10 bases between them. CDR1 and CDR2 (germline): LGHNA, YNFKEQ.

V is TRBV6-5 and J is TRBJ2-7, with TRBD1 identical over 12 bases. CDR1 is MNHEY, CDR2 SVGAGI, per germline. The J segment lost 9 bases and the V segment lost 2 bases, leaving 11 bases of the junction unmatched. CDR3 length: 16 residues. This chain's CDR3 is CASSYLGTGGDRVQYF. CDR3 coding DNA: TGTGCCAGCAGTTACCTGGGGACAGGGGGCGATCGGGTGCAGTACTTC.

V and J are TRBV5-4 and TRBJ1-3; 7 bases match TRBD1. The CDR3 totals 14 residues. From germline, CDR1 is SGHNT and CDR2 YYREEE (reference sequence). The junction had 2 bases not matched to a gene; V was cut back by 2 bases and J by 3 bases. The CDR3 region is CASSLTGDGNTIYF. DNA for the CDR3: TGTGCCAGCAGCTTAACAGGGGATGGAAACACCATATATTTT. The entire variable domain, with the rest obtained from reference TRBV5-4 and TRBJ1-3, is as follows: ETGVTQSPTHLIKTRGQQVTLRCSSQSGHNTVSWYQQALGQGPQFIFQYYREEENGRGNFPPRFSGLQFPNYSSELNVNALELDDSALYLCASSLTGDGNTIYFGEGSWLTVV.